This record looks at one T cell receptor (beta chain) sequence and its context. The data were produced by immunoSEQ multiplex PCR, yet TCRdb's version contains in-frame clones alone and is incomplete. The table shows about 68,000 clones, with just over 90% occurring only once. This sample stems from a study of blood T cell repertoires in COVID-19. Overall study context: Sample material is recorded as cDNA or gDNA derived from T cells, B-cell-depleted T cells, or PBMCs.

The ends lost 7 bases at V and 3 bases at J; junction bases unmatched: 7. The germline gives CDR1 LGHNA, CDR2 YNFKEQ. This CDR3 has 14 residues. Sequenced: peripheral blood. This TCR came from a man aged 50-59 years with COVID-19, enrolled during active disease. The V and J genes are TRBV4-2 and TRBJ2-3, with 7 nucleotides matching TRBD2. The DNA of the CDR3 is TGTGCCAGCACCCCGGGGCGGGAGACAGATACGCAGTATTTT. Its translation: CASTPGRETDTQYF.